These 31 T cell receptor beta chains were sequenced from one sample in a study of T cells after posttransplantation cyclophosphamide. The table came from immunoSEQ multiplex PCR; TCRdb's copy has only in-frame clones and leaves some out. The table lists roughly 42,000 clones, no singletons, with approximately 4.9% in the top ten. What was sequenced was PBMCs. These receptor sequences come from a woman in her forties or fifties in good health and a related stem cell transplant donor.

This clone was counted between two and nine times. The junction departs from the called germline gene at one end, perhaps through a read error. This chain links TRBV27 with TRBJ1-2, with a tentative D call TRBD1 (6 bases). The CDR3 runs to 15 residues. Germline V gene sequence: CDR1 MNHEY, CDR2 SMNVEV (reference sequence). This CDR3 is CTSRSRDTSGYGYTF. The CDR3 DNA is TGTACCAGCAGGAGTCGGGACACATCGGGCTATGGCTACACCTTC.

This clone was recorded many times. V gene TRBV7-2 combines with J gene TRBJ1-2; a weak D match, TRBD1 (6 bases). V lost 1 base and J lost 4, with 13 bases in between. Looked up from germline, CDR1 is SGHTA and CDR2 is FQGNSA. This CDR3 contains 15 residues. CDR3 sequence: CASSLVGGALYGYTF. CDR3 DNA sequence: TGTGCCAGCAGCTTAGTAGGGGGGGCTCTCTATGGCTACACCTTC.

This clone has a count of ten or more. This chain links TRBV5-8 with TRBJ1-5; D remains ambiguous. The CDR3 covers 17 residues. Germline V gene sequence: CDR1 SGHTS, CDR2 YDEGEE. V gave up 0 bases and J gave up 1 base, with 14 bases separating them. The CDR3 region has the DNA TGTGCCAGCAGCTTGGAATTCGGCCGAGGAAGCAATCAGCCCCAGCATTTT. It specifies CASSLEFGRGSNQPQHF.

This clone was detected many times. This sequence joins TRBV18 and TRBJ2-1; 10 nucleotides match TRBD2. The CDR3 runs to 15 residues. Per the germline V gene, CDR1 is KGHSH and CDR2 is LQKENI. V dropped 4 bases and J dropped 7; count of bases not matched to a gene: 7. The CDR3 DNA reads TGTGCCAGCTCACAAAGACTAGCGGGTACGAATGAGCAGTTCTTC. It yields the protein CASSQRLAGTNEQFF.

This clone has at least ten counts. The V call is TRBV5-1, the J call TRBJ2-7; the match to TRBD1 covers 11 bases. The CDR3 loop spans 14 amino acids. V lost 2 bases to trimming and J lost 6 bases; unmatched junction nucleotides: 4. Germline V gene data show CDR1 as SGHRS and CDR2 as YFSETQ. The CDR3 loop reads CASSFRTGGGEQYF. The DNA of the CDR3 is TGCGCCAGCAGCTTTCGGACAGGGGGCGGCGAGCAGTACTTC. Using reference TRBV5-1 and TRBJ2-7 for the parts outside the CDR3, the full variable domain is KAGVTQTPRYLIKTRGQQVTLSCSPISGHRSVSWYQQTPGQGLQFLFEYFSETQRNKGNFPGRFSGRQFSNSRSEMNVSTLELGDSALYLCASSFRTGGGEQYFGPGTRLTVT.

This clone was recorded at least ten times. This chain connects TRBV19 to TRBJ2-6; TRBD2 agrees at 12 bases. Germline V gene sequence: CDR1 LNHDA, CDR2 SQIVND (reference sequence). With 5 bases clipped from V and 0 bases from J, the junction kept 11 bases outside the gene matches. The CDR3 consists of 20 residues. The CDR3 reads CASSLKGLAGQASGANVLTF. The CDR3 DNA follows: TGTGCCAGTAGTTTAAAGGGACTAGCGGGCCAAGCCTCTGGGGCCAACGTCCTGACTTTC. Variable domain in full (rest from reference TRBV19 and TRBJ2-6): DGGITQSPKYLFRKEGQNVTLSCEQNLNHDAMYWYRQDPGQGLRLIYYSQIVNDFQKGDIAEGYSVSREKKESFPLTVTSAQKNPTAFYLCASSLKGLAGQASGANVLTFGAGSRLTVL.

This clone was counted ten times or more. V gene TRBV6-5 combines with J gene TRBJ1-2; 8 bases are shared with TRBD1. Germline CDR1 reads MNHEY; CDR2 reads SVGAGI. The CDR3 is made up of 15 amino acids. J gave up 6 bases and V 0 bases, and 6 bases lay outside the gene matches. Here the CDR3 DNA reads TGTGCCAGCAGTTACTCCCGACAGGGGATAAATGGCTACACCTTC. This codes for CASSYSRQGINGYTF.

This clone was seen ten or more times. In nucleotides, the CDR3 is TGTGCCAGTAGTATCGGGACAGGGGGCAGAAACACTGAAGCTTTCTTT. It codes for CASSIGTGGRNTEAFF. This chain uses TRBV19 with TRBJ1-1, with 12 bases identical to TRBD1. J lost 2 bases, V lost 3 bases, and 4 bases had no gene match. The CDR3 consists of 16 residues. CDR1 and CDR2 from the germline V gene are LNHDA and SQIVND (reference sequence).

Ten or more counts support this clone. V is TRBV12-5 and J is TRBJ2-7; 7 positions agree with TRBD1. Germline CDR1 is LGHNT and CDR2 is FRNRAP. With 6 bases clipped from V and 3 bases from J, the junction kept 11 bases outside the gene matches. This CDR3 is built from 15 residues. The CDR3 loop is CASGFSDRVLYEQYF. CDR3 bases: TGTGCTAGTGGCTTCTCAGACAGGGTTCTCTACGAGCAGTACTTC. Together with reference TRBV12-5 and TRBJ2-7, the CDR3 gives the full variable domain: DARVTQTPRHKVTEMGQEVTMRCQPILGHNTVFWYRQTMMQGLELLAYFRNRAPLDDSGMPKDRFSAEMPDATLATLKIQPSEPRDSAVYFCASGFSDRVLYEQYFGPGTRLTVT.

In its sample, this clone was seen many times. The gene calls are TRBV5-1 and TRBJ1-2; the match to TRBD1 covers 8 bases. Germline CDR1 and CDR2: SGHRS and YFSETQ. The CDR3 covers 15 residues. Losses at the gene ends were 2 bases for V and 8 bases for J; bases not matched to a gene: 11. This CDR3 is CASSFGGQGNGGYTF. The DNA of the CDR3 is TGCGCCAGCAGCTTCGGAGGACAGGGAAACGGAGGCTACACCTTC.

This clone was detected many times. The chain uses TRBV9 and TRBJ2-3, with 8 bases identical to TRBD2. The CDR3 extends over 16 amino acids. Germline V gene lookup returns CDR1 SGDLS and CDR2 YYNGEE. V lost 1 base, J lost 4 bases, and 8 bases stayed unmatched. Here the CDR3 DNA reads TGTGCCAGCAGCGTACGTAGCGGGGAGAGCGCAGATACGCAGTATTTT. This sequence encodes CASSVRSGESADTQYF.

At least ten counts were recorded for this clone. This chain links TRBV2 with TRBJ2-5; the D gene is possibly TRBD2 (6 bases). Germline V CDR1 and CDR2: SNHLY, FYNNEI. The CDR3 contains 15 residues. V lost 0 bases and J 5 bases, leaving 13 bases between the germline ends. CDR3 amino acids: CASSEAERAGETQYF. CDR3 nucleotide sequence: TGTGCCAGCAGTGAAGCGGAAAGGGCGGGGGAGACCCAGTACTTC.

Ten or more counts support this clone. J is TRBJ2-6 and V is TRBV7-2; no definite D call. The germline V and J ends were trimmed by 1 base and 3 bases, with 7 bases remaining between them. There are 15 residues in the CDR3. CDR1 and CDR2 from the germline V gene are SGHTA and FQGNSA. The CDR3 DNA reads TGTGCCAGCAGCTTAGTGGGCTATGGGGCCAACGTCCTGACTTTC. Translating gives CASSLVGYGANVLTF.

This clone was seen many times. The gene calls are TRBV4-1 and TRBJ2-4; TRBD2 might be the D (5 bases). V lost 4 bases, J lost 3 bases, and 31 bases lay in between. CDR1 and CDR2 (germline): MGHRA, YSYEKL. There are 21 residues in the CDR3. CDR3 bases: TGCGCCAGCAGCCCGTCGACCCTTAGAGAAACTAGGATCTACGGCAAAAACATTCAGTACTTC. As protein: CASSPSTLRETRIYGKNIQYF.

In its sample, this clone was seen many times. V is TRBV7-9 and J is TRBJ2-3; tentative D call: TRBD1 (6 bases). The germline CDR1 and CDR2 sequences are SEHNR and FQNEAQ (reference sequence). The CDR3 is 13 residues long. Trimming took off 5 bases at V and 3 bases at J, with 9 bases between the two ends. CDR3 region: CASSQDRTDTQYF. The CDR3 nucleotides are TGTGCCAGCAGCCAGGACAGAACAGATACGCAGTATTTT.

Many counts were recorded for this clone. The CDR3 here is CASSQNSGGNTEAFF. The DNA of the CDR3 is TGTGCCAGCAGCCAAAATTCGGGAGGGAACACTGAAGCTTTCTTT. The chain joins TRBV11-3 to TRBJ1-1; D remains unclear. This CDR3 region has 15 residues. Germline V gene lookup returns CDR1 SGHNT and CDR2 YENEEA. V was clipped by 5 bases and J by 1 base, with 14 bases between them.

This clone was found many times. The chain is built from TRBV28 and TRBJ1-1; D may be TRBD1 (5 bases). Germline CDR1 MDHEN, CDR2 SYDVKM. The CDR3 spans 14 residues. The germline V and J ends were trimmed by 5 bases and 4 bases, with 14 bases remaining between them. CDR3 amino acids: CASSRGGAGTEAFF. As DNA, the CDR3 is TGTGCCAGCAGTCGCGGAGGGGCCGGCACTGAAGCTTTCTTT.

This clone has ten or more counts. CDR3 in DNA: TGTGCCAGCAGTCCCGGGGGGACGGGTTATGGCTACACCTTC. It translates to CASSPGGTGYGYTF. The chain links TRBV28 to TRBJ1-2, with D perhaps TRBD1 (5 bases). V lost 5 bases to trimming and J lost 5 bases, with 15 bases between them. This CDR3 region has 14 residues. The germline V gene encodes CDR1 MDHEN and CDR2 SYDVKM.

This clone has ten or more counts. The V call is TRBV11-2, the J call TRBJ1-2; D is uncertain. The CDR3 is 13 residues long. Between the trimmed V and J ends, which lost 1 base and 4 bases, there was a span of 7 bases. The germline CDR1 and CDR2 sequences are SGHAT and FQNNGV. The CDR3 here is CASSLAQSYGYTF. The CDR3 nucleotides read TGTGCCAGCAGCTTAGCACAGTCCTATGGCTACACCTTC.

This clone was counted at least ten times. As DNA, the CDR3 is TGTGCCACCCCAGGACAGGGGAGGAGGAACACCATATATTTT. Protein product: CATPGQGRRNTIYF. The V and J genes are TRBV2 and TRBJ1-3, with TRBD1 matching 9 bases. Germline loops: CDR1 SNHLY, CDR2 FYNNEI. This CDR3 has 14 residues. After removal of 10 bases from V and 7 bases from J, the junction contained 11 bases not matched to a gene.

This clone showed up many times. Here the CDR3 DNA reads TGTGCCAGCAGTGAGAGGGACATATATGGCTACACCTTC. Translation gives CASSERDIYGYTF. The chain combines TRBV6-1 with TRBJ1-2; tentative D call: TRBD1 (6 bases). CDR1 is MNHNS and CDR2 is SASEGT in the germline V gene. V lost 3 bases and J 5 bases, leaving 10 bases between the germline ends. CDR3 length equals 13 residues.

In this sample, this clone turned up a few times. CDR3 sequence: CASSLVGTGLNNEQFF. In nucleotides, the CDR3 is TGTGCCAGCAGCTTAGTGGGGACAGGGCTTAACAATGAGCAGTTCTTC. This chain uses TRBV11-2 with TRBJ2-1; TRBD1 aligns across 9 bases. V lost 1 base, J lost 5 bases, and 6 bases stayed unmatched. This CDR3 spans 16 amino acids. CDR1 and CDR2 (germline): SGHAT, FQNNGV.

The J gene is TRBJ2-5, the V gene TRBV5-1; D may be TRBD2 (5 bases). The CDR3 totals 14 residues. V gave up 2 bases and J gave up 3 bases, with 11 bases separating them. The germline gives CDR1 SGHRS, CDR2 YFSETQ. DNA for the CDR3: TGCGCCAGCAGCTTCCTAGGACTTGAAGAGACCCAGTACTTC. Amino acids: CASSFLGLEETQYF.

In its sample, this clone was seen many times. The rearrangement links TRBV6-1 to TRBJ1-2; D remains ambiguous. The CDR3 length is 16 residues. Germline CDR1 reads MNHNS; CDR2 reads SASEGT. The ends were cut back, 0 bases at V and 5 bases at J, with 16 bases in the middle. The CDR3 here is CASSEAGANSIYGYTF. The CDR3 DNA is TGTGCCAGCAGTGAAGCGGGAGCCAACTCAATTTATGGCTACACCTTC.

This clone came up many times. CDR3 DNA sequence: TGTGCCAGCAGCCAAGATGTGACGGGGGGGTCCTATGGCTACACCTTC. As protein: CASSQDVTGGSYGYTF. The chain has TRBV4-2 and TRBJ1-2; weak D call: TRBD1 (5 bases). This CDR3 spans 16 amino acids. Looked up from germline, CDR1 is LGHNA and CDR2 is YNFKEQ. The ends were cut back, 0 bases at V and 4 bases at J, with 15 bases in the middle.

This clone appeared many times. As DNA, the CDR3 is TGTGCCAGCTCACCAGGAAGCGGGGCCTCCAATCAGCCCCAGCATTTT. It is translated as CASSPGSGASNQPQHF. J is TRBJ1-5 and V is TRBV18; tentatively, D is TRBD1 (5 bases). V was trimmed by 2 bases and J by 3 bases, leaving 14 bases between them. The CDR3 length is 16 residues. Germline CDR1 reads KGHSH; CDR2 reads LQKENI.

The sample holds many counts of this clone. The chain uses TRBV28 and TRBJ1-5; the D is unclear. V lost 3 bases, J lost 2 bases, and 14 bases lay in between. Germline V CDR1 and CDR2: MDHEN, SYDVKM. This CDR3 has 16 amino acids. The CDR3 protein is CASSFLDGTGNQPQHF. The CDR3 DNA sequence: TGTGCCAGCAGTTTTCTAGACGGAACGGGCAATCAGCCCCAGCATTTT.

In this sample, this clone turned up many times. The V gene is TRBV19, the J gene TRBJ1-2; 7 bases agree with TRBD1. The V gene end was trimmed by 3 bases and the J gene end by 8 bases; junction bases not matched to a gene: 6. The CDR3 loop spans 13 amino acids. The V gene's germline CDR1 is LNHDA and CDR2 SQIVND (reference sequence). In DNA, the CDR3 is TGTGCCAGTAGTATCGCCAGGACAGGCGGCTACACCTTC. This encodes CASSIARTGGYTF.

The V gene is TRBV4-2, the J gene TRBJ2-1; 7 nucleotides match TRBD2. This CDR3 comprises 17 residues. Germline V gene data show CDR1 as LGHNA and CDR2 as YNFKEQ. V dropped 3 bases and J dropped 0; count of bases not matched to a gene: 8. The CDR3 spells CASSQSGLRSSYNEQFF. The DNA of the CDR3 is TGTGCCAGCAGCCAGTCGGGACTAAGGAGCTCCTACAATGAGCAGTTCTTC.

This clone came up many times. The chain uses TRBV2 and TRBJ2-2; D is possibly TRBD2 (5 bases). Deletions cut 2 bases from V and 6 bases from J, with 10 bases between. The CDR3 sequence is 14 residues long. Germline V gene lookup returns CDR1 SNHLY and CDR2 FYNNEI. As DNA, the CDR3 is TGTGCCAGCAGTGAATGGCTAGCTGCCGGGGAGCTGTTTTTT. Its protein is CASSEWLAAGELFF.

At least ten counts were recorded for this clone. The rearrangement links TRBV6-1 to TRBJ1-2; 7 positions agree with TRBD1. CDR1 is MNHNS and CDR2 is SASEGT in the germline V gene. V gave up 4 bases and J gave up 4 bases; unmatched junction bases: 12. There are 16 residues in the CDR3. The chain's CDR3 is CASSGPLPGQIYGYTF. CDR3 nucleotide sequence: TGTGCCAGCAGTGGACCGTTACCGGGACAGATCTATGGCTACACCTTC.